What follows are 31 T cell receptor beta chains derived from one specimen sequenced in a study of CD8+CD57+ T cells in acquired aplastic anemia. Whoever was chosen for sequencing had shown CD8+CD57+ cell expansion by flow cytometry. Investigators profiled TCR beta VDJ and CDR3 from genomic DNA template. TCRdb processed the reads anew with MiXCR; each CDR3 protein has one entry. This table holds 150,000 to 200,000 distinct CDR3 sequences, under 55% found once. Material: sorted CD4+, CD8+, or CD8+CD57+ T cells (not recorded which) from PBMCs. Receptor source: a human donor with aplastic anemia.

This clonotype was detected ten times or more. The V call is TRBV27, the J call TRBJ2-5; D gene uncertain. The germline V gene encodes CDR1 MNHEY and CDR2 SMNVEV (reference sequence). Trimming pared 5 bases from V and 5 bases from J, leaving 12 bases between. The CDR3 is made up of 13 amino acids. CDR3 residues: CASSVIVAETQYF. The CDR3 nucleotides are TGTGCCAGCAGTGTAATAGTAGCCGAGACCCAGTACTTC.

This clonotype was detected a few times. The chain combines TRBV7-3 with TRBJ1-6; weak D call: TRBD1 (6 bases). Looked up from germline, CDR1 is SGHTA and CDR2 is FQGTGA. The CDR3 is made up of 14 amino acids. The germline V and J ends were trimmed by 5 bases and 8 bases, with 13 bases remaining between them. The CDR3 coding sequence is TGTGCCAGCAGCCTCAGGGGTGAGGATTCACCCCTCCACTTT. Translating it yields CASSLRGEDSPLHF.

V gene TRBV29-1 combines with J gene TRBJ2-1, with TRBD2 matching 10 bases. After removal of 3 bases from V and 9 bases from J, the junction contained 2 bases not matched to a gene. The CDR3 runs 12 residues. The germline V gene has CDR1 SQVTM and CDR2 ANQGSEA. The DNA of the CDR3 is TGCAGCGTTGAGGGACTAGCGACTGAGCAGTTCTTC. Translated: CSVEGLATEQFF.

V is TRBV6-2 or TRBV6-3 and J is TRBJ2-1, with a tentative D call TRBD2 (6 bases). V was trimmed by 0 bases and J by 0 bases, leaving 9 bases between them. Per germline, CDR1 MNHEY and CDR2 SVGEGT. This CDR3 is 16 amino acids long. The CDR3: CASSYSAGSSYNEQFF. The CDR3 DNA reads TGTGCCAGCAGTTACTCGGCGGGGAGCTCCTACAATGAGCAGTTCTTC.

This clonotype was found many times. This chain joins TRBV11-2 and TRBJ2-3, with TRBD2 matching over 13 bases. J lost 5 bases, V lost 0 bases, and 2 bases had no gene match. This CDR3 is 16 amino acids long. CDR1 and CDR2 from the germline V gene are SGHAT and FQNNGV. The CDR3 DNA is TGTGCCAGCAGCTTAGAGACTAGCGGGAGGCAAGATACGCAGTATTTT. The encoded protein is CASSLETSGRQDTQYF.

This clonotype appeared many times. The chain employs TRBV3-1 and TRBJ1-1; D unclear. This CDR3 contains 14 residues. V lost 5 bases and J 0 bases, leaving 10 bases between the germline ends. The germline CDR1 and CDR2 sequences are LGHDT and YNNKEL (reference sequence). CDR3 coding DNA: TGTGCCAGCAGCGACGACCTACTGAACACTGAAGCTTTCTTT. This translates into CASSDDLLNTEAFF.

This clonotype was seen only once. V gene TRBV29-1 combines with J gene TRBJ2-7; possibly TRBD1 for D (6 bases). This CDR3 is built from 14 residues. CDR1 and CDR2 from the germline V gene are SQVTM and ANQGSEA. Trimming removed 4 bases from V and 0 bases from J, with 13 bases in between. The CDR3 bases are TGCAGCGTTGTGGCGCAGGGGAGCTCCTACGAGCAGTACTTC. Residues: CSVVAQGSSYEQYF.

This clonotype was detected many times. This chain connects TRBV12-3 or TRBV12-4 to TRBJ1-5; possible D gene TRBD1, 6 bases. This CDR3 spans 15 amino acids. Trimming took off 3 bases at V and 0 bases at J, with 9 bases between the two ends. For the CDR3, the DNA is TGTGCCAGCAGTTTTGGGACACATAGCAATCAGCCCCAGCATTTT. It encodes CASSFGTHSNQPQHF.

As to this clonotype: A single base separates this from a much larger clone, so it may be a read error. This chain connects TRBV24-1 to TRBJ2-1; 8 bases line up with TRBD2. Germline assignment: CDR1 KGHDR and CDR2 SFDVKD. The CDR3 consists of 19 residues. Trimming removed 8 bases from V and 1 base from J; junction bases left unmatched: 18. Here the CDR3 DNA reads TGTGCCACCACAATCCCGGGACCAGCGGGAGATAGGTCCTACAATGAGCAGTTCTTC. Translating gives CATTIPGPAGDRSYNEQFF.

This chain uses TRBV19 with TRBJ2-7, with D perhaps matching TRBD1 or TRBD2 (6 bases each). The V gene lost 3 bases and the J gene lost 4 bases, with 16 bases spanning the gap. The CDR3 is 15 amino acids. Germline lookup yields CDR1 LNHDA and CDR2 SQIVND (reference sequence). The DNA of the CDR3 is TGTGCCAGTAGTATGCGGGACACTGATCGGTACGAGCAGTACTTC. It specifies CASSMRDTDRYEQYF.

On this clonotype: Mismatch with germline at one junction end may stem from a read error. The rearrangement links TRBV5-4 to TRBJ2-3; D is undetermined. The CDR3 consists of 13 residues. CDR1 SGHNT and CDR2 YYREEE come from the germline V gene (reference sequence). The CDR3 spells CASSLESADTQYF. The CDR3 DNA sequence: TGTGCCAGCAGCTTGGAATCAGCAGATACACAGTATTTT. The variable domain in full, completed from reference TRBV5-4 and TRBJ2-3, reads ETGVTQSPTHLIKTRGQQVTLRCSSQSGHNTVSWYQQALGQGPQFIFQYYREEENGRGNFPPRFSGLQFPNYSSELNVNALELDDSALYLCASSLESADTQYFGPGTRLTVL.

This chain uses TRBV20-1 with TRBJ1-1; the D gene is possibly TRBD1 (5 bases). The length of the CDR3 is 15 residues. V shed 0 bases and J shed 5 bases, with 16 bases lying between them. Germline CDR1 reads DFQATT; CDR2 reads SNEGSKA (reference sequence). The CDR3 reads CSARDIRGRRTEAFF. DNA of the CDR3: TGCAGTGCTAGAGATATAAGGGGCCGTCGGACTGAAGCTTTCTTT.

This clonotype was counted many times. This rearrangement joins TRBV28 to TRBJ2-1; the D gene is possibly TRBD1 (6 bases). Germline CDR1 and CDR2: MDHEN and SYDVKM. The length of the CDR3 is 12 residues. V was shortened by 6 bases and J by 10 bases, with 13 bases between the two germline ends. CDR3 bases: TGTGCCAGCAGCCTTACCGGGACAGAGCAGTTCTTC. It encodes CASSLTGTEQFF.

In its sample, this clonotype was seen many times. The genes are TRBV19 and TRBJ2-7, with unresolved D. This CDR3 is 15 amino acids long. The germline V gene has CDR1 LNHDA and CDR2 SQIVND (reference sequence). V was pared by 9 bases and J by 3 bases, with 21 bases between. CDR3 sequence: CASSVSIGLYYEQYF. DNA of the CDR3: TGTGCCAGCTCAGTGAGTATTGGTCTGTACTACGAGCAGTACTTC. The full variable domain, completed using reference TRBV19 and TRBJ2-7, is DGGITQSPKYLFRKEGQNVTLSCEQNLNHDAMYWYRQDPGQGLRLIYYSQIVNDFQKGDIAEGYSVSREKKESFPLTVTSAQKNPTAFYLCASSVSIGLYYEQYFGPGTRLTVT.

In regard to this clonotype: This may stem from a read error, because a much larger clone lies one nucleotide away. V usage is TRBV4-2 and J usage is TRBJ2-3; D possibly uses TRBD1 or TRBD2 (8 bases each). CDR3 length equals 19 residues. Germline V lookup: CDR1 LGHNA, CDR2 YNFKEQ. The CDR3 nucleotides read TGTGCCAGCAGCCCAAGGGACAGGCCCCGGACTAGCAGCACAAATACGCAGTATTTT. Protein product: CASSPRDRPRTSSTNTQYF.

In its sample, this clonotype was seen a few times. The rearrangement uses TRBV10-3 and TRBJ2-7, with 9 bases lining up with TRBD2. The V and J ends lost 5 bases and 6 bases, in that order; junction bases with no gene match: 14. Germline V gives CDR1 ENHRY, CDR2 SYGVKD. The CDR3 is 16 amino acids. The CDR3: CAISRYTGTSLAEQYF. CDR3 coding DNA: TGTGCCATCAGTCGATATACAGGGACTAGCTTAGCCGAGCAGTACTTC.

V gene TRBV18 combines with J gene TRBJ1-1; D not certain. The germline V gene has CDR1 KGHSH and CDR2 LQKENI. V lost 0 bases, J lost 1 base, and 9 bases lay in between. CDR3 size: 15 residues. In DNA, the CDR3 is TGTGCCAGCTCACCACCCCGGGGATCGAACACTGAAGCTTTCTTT. Translated, it gives CASSPPRGSNTEAFF.

This chain joins TRBV3-1 and TRBJ2-6, with TRBD1 as a possible D gene (5 bases). V was clipped by 1 base and J by 3 bases, with 13 bases between them. Looked up from germline, CDR1 is LGHDT and CDR2 is YNNKEL (reference sequence). CDR3 length: 17 amino acids. CDR3 coding DNA: TGTGCCAGCAGCCAAGTTCAAGCAGGGCTTGGGGCCAACGTCCTGACTTTC. It yields the protein CASSQVQAGLGANVLTF.

Comment on this clonotype: Possible read error: a much larger clone is one base away. This chain connects TRBV10-3 to TRBJ2-7; the D call may be TRBD1 or TRBD2 (5 bases each). The germline gives CDR1 ENHRY, CDR2 SYGVKD. Trimming took off 10 bases at V and 2 bases at J, with 18 bases between the two ends. This CDR3 is built from 14 residues. This chain's CDR3 is CASRGAGSPYEQYF. The CDR3 DNA follows: TGTGCCAGCAGAGGGGCAGGGAGTCCCTACGAGCAGTACTTC.

The chain joins TRBV5-5 to TRBJ2-5, with a tentative D call TRBD1 (5 bases). This CDR3 has 15 amino acids. Germline V gives CDR1 SGHKS, CDR2 YYEKEE (reference sequence). V dropped 4 bases and J dropped 5 bases, with 18 bases sitting between them. The CDR3 nucleotides read TGTGCCAGCAGCCAAGATGCACAGGTTGAGGAGACCCAGTACTTC. Translated, it gives CASSQDAQVEETQYF.

Turning to this clonotype: In this CDR3 the conserved last residue, phenylalanine or tryptophan, is missing, so a read error is likely. The chain couples TRBV5-6 to TRBJ2-7; the D gene is possibly TRBD2 (7 bases). This CDR3 is built from 16 residues. Trimming removed 4 bases from V and 1 base from J, with 18 bases in between. Per germline, CDR1 SGHDT and CDR2 YYEEEE. CDR3 DNA sequence: TGTGCCAGCAGCCCTCCGACGGGGGGCAGTTCCTACGAGCAGTACCTC. Amino acid sequence: CASSPPTGGSSYEQYL.

This clonotype was seen at least ten times. The gene calls are TRBV15 and TRBJ2-3, with D tentatively TRBD1 or TRBD2 (6 bases each). Trimming removed 3 bases from V and 6 bases from J, with 25 bases in between. The CDR3 has 18 amino acids. Looked up from germline, CDR1 is LNHNV and CDR2 is YYDKDF (reference sequence). CDR3 loop: CATSRGSITGTGGDTQYF. CDR3 bases: TGTGCCACCAGCAGGGGAAGCATTACAGGGACTGGGGGGGATACGCAGTATTTT.

This clonotype has only one observation. The J gene is TRBJ2-1, the V gene TRBV5-1; D is unresolved. Germline-derived CDR1 and CDR2 are SGHRS and YFSETQ. This CDR3 region has 14 residues. The ends were cut back, 0 bases at V and 8 bases at J, with 12 bases in the middle. CDR3 sequence: CASSLVSLRDEQFF. The CDR3 DNA reads TGCGCCAGCAGCTTGGTGTCCCTACGCGATGAGCAGTTCTTC.

The rearrangement uses TRBV9 and TRBJ2-5; D call uncertain. The germline V gene has CDR1 SGDLS and CDR2 YYNGEE. The V and J ends lost 0 bases and 2 bases respectively, with 5 bases between them. This CDR3 region has 13 residues. The CDR3 bases are TGTGCCAGCAGCGTAGGGGGACAAGAGACCCAGTACTTC. Translated, it gives CASSVGGQETQYF.

The CDR3 DNA sequence: TGCGCCAGCAGTGTAGGACTAAGGGATCAGCCCCAGCATTTT. Amino acids: CASSVGLRDQPQHF. V and J are TRBV10-2 and TRBJ1-5; D is unresolved. CDR3 length: 14 residues. CDR1 WSHSY and CDR2 SAAADI come from the germline V gene. Trimming took 4 bases from V and 5 from J, leaving 12 bases between them.

The chain recombines TRBV7-9 with TRBJ2-1; TRBD2 might be the D (6 bases). The CDR3 contains 18 residues. The germline V gene encodes CDR1 SEHNR and CDR2 FQNEAQ (reference sequence). Between the trimmed V and J ends, which lost 1 base and 0 bases, there was a span of 16 bases. The CDR3 bases are TGTGCCAGCAGCTTAGTATCCGTAGCGGACCACTCCTACAATGAGCAGTTCTTC. This translates into CASSLVSVADHSYNEQFF.

This sequence joins TRBV7-2 and TRBJ1-1; 8 bases map to TRBD1. Germline lookup yields CDR1 SGHTA and CDR2 FQGNSA. CDR3 length: 14 residues. With 4 bases clipped from V and 0 bases from J, the junction kept 1 base outside the gene matches. Here the CDR3 DNA reads TGTGCCAGCAGCTCCAGGGGGCTGAACACTGAAGCTTTCTTT. Its translation is CASSSRGLNTEAFF.

Only one count was recorded for this clonotype. The V and J genes are TRBV11-1 and TRBJ2-1, with a tentative D call TRBD2 (6 bases). V lost 5 bases and J 0 bases, leaving 14 bases between the germline ends. This CDR3 is 16 amino acids long. From germline, CDR1 is SGHAT and CDR2 FQDESV (reference sequence). CDR3 loop: CASSETNGSSYNEQFF. CDR3 bases: TGTGCCAGCAGCGAAACTAACGGGAGCTCCTACAATGAGCAGTTCTTC.

The chain uses TRBV7-3 and TRBJ1-2; 10 bases fit TRBD1. The trim removed 6 bases at V and 6 bases at J, leaving 10 bases unmatched. The length of the CDR3 is 15 residues. CDR1 SGHTA and CDR2 FQGTGA come from the germline V gene. The CDR3 DNA sequence: TGTGCCAGCAGACTTACGGGACAGGGGTTGGATGGCTACACCTTC. Translated, it gives CASRLTGQGLDGYTF.

This clonotype was detected many times. This sequence joins TRBV6-5 and TRBJ2-3; 7 bases agree with TRBD1. V was pared by 8 bases and J by 2 bases, with 7 bases of the junction left unmatched. Per germline, CDR1 MNHEY and CDR2 SVGAGI. The CDR3 length is 14 residues. CDR3 DNA: TGTGCCAGCTCCTCCAGGGGGAACACAGATACGCAGTATTTT. Translated, it gives CASSSRGNTDTQYF.

The chain uses TRBV24-1 and TRBJ2-7, with a possible D match to TRBD2 (5 bases). CDR3 size: 15 residues. Germline values: CDR1 KGHDR, CDR2 SFDVKD. Trimming left V 5 bases short and J 5 bases short, with 18 bases between. In DNA, the CDR3 is TGTGCCACCAGTGGACAACCGGGGATGAACGACGAGCAGTACTTC. This gives the protein CATSGQPGMNDEQYF.